The 9 T cell receptor beta chains below were found in one sample sequenced in a study of cytomegalovirus exposure and HLA in healthy donors. Researchers ran the PCR with 60 Vbeta and 13 Jbeta primers. Generated by immunoSEQ multiplex PCR, the TCRdb table keeps only in-frame clones and is missing some. The repertoire holds fewer than 200,000 clones, with roughly 76% as singletons. The sequenced sample consisted of PBMCs. Every receptor here comes from a woman younger than 30 in good health and CMV-seropositive.

The chain couples TRBV28 to TRBJ1-5; TRBD1 matches at 7 bases. V was clipped by 7 bases and J by 2 bases; unmatched bases: 8. The CDR3 runs to 15 residues. Germline CDR1 and CDR2: MDHEN and SYDVKM. The CDR3 nucleotides read TGTGCCAGCAAGGCGACAGGGCAAGGCAATCAGCCCCAGCATTTT. Translating gives CASKATGQGNQPQHF.

The chain has TRBV7-2 and TRBJ2-7; 7 nucleotides match TRBD2. CDR3 length: 16 residues. Per the germline V gene, CDR1 is SGHTA and CDR2 is FQGNSA. J was trimmed by 0 bases and V by 5 bases; bases with no gene match: 10. The CDR3 DNA sequence: TGTGCCAGCAGCCGTTGGGCGGGGGAGAGCTCCTACGAGCAGTACTTC. It codes for CASSRWAGESSYEQYF.

The chain carries TRBV28 and TRBJ1-3, with D unclear. Trimming removed 6 bases at V and 0 bases at J, with 15 bases between. Germline lookup yields CDR1 MDHEN and CDR2 SYDVKM. CDR3 length: 16 residues. The chain's CDR3 is CASSLDIVLSGNTIYF. DNA for the CDR3: TGTGCCAGCAGCCTCGACATCGTGCTCTCTGGAAACACCATATATTTT.

This chain connects TRBV6-1 to TRBJ1-1; TRBD1 is a possible D gene (5 bases). V lost 7 bases, J lost 1 base, and 10 bases lay in between. Germline V gene data show CDR1 as MNHNS and CDR2 as SASEGT. This CDR3 region has 13 residues. In DNA form, the CDR3 reads TGTGCCAGCACATCCCAGGGGAACACTGAAGCTTTCTTT. Translating gives CASTSQGNTEAFF.

J is TRBJ2-1 and V is TRBV4-3, with 9 bases aligning to TRBD1. The V segment lost 1 base and the J segment 5 bases; nucleotides outside the gene matches: 6. The CDR3 contains 16 residues. Germline CDR1 and CDR2: LGHNA and YSLEER. This CDR3 is CASSQGSGQGNNEQFF. CDR3 in DNA: TGCGCCAGCAGCCAAGGGTCGGGACAGGGAAACAATGAGCAGTTCTTC.

This chain connects TRBV7-9 to TRBJ1-4; D gene uncertain. With 0 bases removed from V and 8 bases from J, the gap between germline ends came to 13 bases. The germline V gene encodes CDR1 SEHNR and CDR2 FQNEAQ (reference sequence). CDR3 size: 15 residues. CDR3 DNA: TGTGCCAGCAGCTTAGCTGGCGGGGTTCGGGAAAAACTGTTTTTT. Amino acid sequence: CASSLAGGVREKLFF.

The V gene is TRBV2, the J gene TRBJ2-2; D perhaps matches TRBD2 (6 bases). The germline CDR1 and CDR2 sequences are SNHLY and FYNNEI. CDR3 length: 16 amino acids. V was clipped by 7 bases and J by 6 bases, with 21 bases between them. The CDR3 loop is CASNMGELAKAGELFF. CDR3 coding DNA: TGTGCCAGCAACATGGGGGAACTAGCCAAGGCCGGGGAGCTGTTTTTT.

The chain links TRBV6-1 to TRBJ1-2, with D unclear. From germline, CDR1 is MNHNS and CDR2 SASEGT. This CDR3 comprises 14 residues. Trimming shortened V by 7 bases and J by 0 bases, and 12 bases separated the two germline ends. As DNA, the CDR3 is TGTGCCAGCACGGGTTCGGGAGCTAACTATGGCTACACCTTC. This sequence encodes CASTGSGANYGYTF.

The chain couples TRBV6-5 to TRBJ2-7, with TRBD1 identical over 9 bases. Germline V gene lookup returns CDR1 MNHEY and CDR2 SVGAGI. This CDR3 has 14 residues. V lost 6 bases and J lost 7; bases outside the gene matches: 10. The CDR3 coding sequence is TGTGCCAGCAGCCAGGGACAGGGATATTGGGAGCAGTACTTC. Residues: CASSQGQGYWEQYF.